The 32 T cell receptor beta chains given below trace back to one sample, sequenced in a study of blood T cell repertoires in COVID-19. Sequencing was performed with immunoSEQ multiplex PCR; in TCRdb, only in-frame clones are kept and a portion is missing. The table lists 200,000 to 300,000 clones, 92% of them singletons. Sequencing was done on a sample of peripheral blood. These receptors were taken from a man under 40 with COVID-19, enrolled during active disease.

In its sample, this clone was seen once. The rearrangement joins TRBV25-1 to TRBJ1-1, with D uncertain. The CDR3 length is 15 residues. In germline, CDR1 is MGHDK, CDR2 SYGVNS. Trimming cost V 1 base and J 11 bases, with 20 bases left between them. CDR3 nucleotide sequence: TGTGCCAGCAGTGAATTAGACGGCGGGGAGCGTGAGGCTTTCTTT. This sequence encodes CASSELDGGEREAFF.

The V gene is TRBV2, the J gene TRBJ1-2, with 7 positions matching TRBD1. The V gene end was trimmed by 4 bases and the J gene end by 6 bases; junction bases not matched to a gene: 8. Germline assignment: CDR1 SNHLY and CDR2 FYNNEI. This CDR3 contains 14 residues. The CDR3 sequence: CASSGFNRGDGYTF. The CDR3 nucleotides read TGTGCCAGCAGTGGCTTTAACAGGGGCGATGGCTACACCTTC.

The chain links TRBV28 to TRBJ2-7; D remains unclear. Germline CDR1 is MDHEN and CDR2 is SYDVKM. This CDR3 spans 15 amino acids. The V gene lost 2 bases and the J gene lost 0 bases, with 11 bases spanning the gap. The CDR3 DNA is TGTGCCAGCAGTTTAAGCCAGGATTACTCCTACGAGCAGTACTTC. Amino acids: CASSLSQDYSYEQYF.

CDR3 protein: CATSIPSDYTNEQFF. Written as DNA, the CDR3 is TGTGCCACCAGCATCCCCAGCGATTACACCAATGAGCAGTTCTTC. V is TRBV15 and J is TRBJ2-1; D is uncertain. This CDR3 spans 15 amino acids. V lost 4 bases to trimming and J lost 6 bases, with 16 bases between them. Germline V gene data show CDR1 as LNHNV and CDR2 as YYDKDF (reference sequence).

CDR3 sequence: CASSRAGGPRETQYF. CDR3 nucleotide sequence: TGTGCCAGCAGCCGAGCGGGGGGGCCCCGGGAGACCCAGTACTTC. V and J are TRBV5-6 and TRBJ2-5, with 10 bases identical to TRBD2. Germline CDR1 and CDR2: SGHDT and YYEEEE. The V gene end was trimmed by 4 bases and the J gene end by 5 bases; junction bases not matched to a gene: 8. The CDR3 has 15 residues.

This clone was seen a few times. The chain carries TRBV6-1 and TRBJ2-5; 13 bases fit TRBD2. V dropped 2 bases and J dropped 7; count of bases not matched to a gene: 4. The CDR3 is 15 residues long. Germline V lookup: CDR1 MNHNS, CDR2 SASEGT. The CDR3 loop is CASSETSGGVGTQYF. DNA of the CDR3: TGTGCCAGCAGTGAAACTAGCGGGGGGGTAGGGACCCAGTACTTC.

The chain uses TRBV27 and TRBJ1-6; TRBD1 is a possible D gene (5 bases). This CDR3 is 17 amino acids long. V was trimmed by 5 bases and J by 1 base, leaving 15 bases between them. Germline loops: CDR1 MNHEY, CDR2 SMNVEV (reference sequence). The CDR3, as DNA: TGTGCCAGCAGTACGAATCAAAGGGGTTCCTATAATTCACCCCTCCACTTT. It encodes CASSTNQRGSYNSPLHF.

The chain couples TRBV6-5 to TRBJ1-2; perhaps TRBD1 as D (6 bases). The CDR3 contains 14 residues. The V and J ends lost 4 bases and 5 bases respectively, with 14 bases between them. The germline CDR1 and CDR2 sequences are MNHEY and SVGAGI. For the CDR3, the DNA is TGTGCCAGCAGTTCCTCACAGGGTAATTATGGCTACACCTTC. Translation: CASSSSQGNYGYTF.

The chain joins TRBV19 to TRBJ1-5; D might be TRBD1 (6 bases). This CDR3 spans 13 amino acids. The V gene's germline CDR1 is LNHDA and CDR2 SQIVND (reference sequence). Trimming pared 9 bases from V and 5 bases from J, leaving 14 bases between. The CDR3 region is CASCDRPYQPQHF. CDR3 DNA: TGTGCCAGCTGTGACAGGCCATATCAGCCCCAGCATTTT. The full variable domain, in which reference TRBV19 and TRBJ1-5 provide the parts outside the CDR3, is DGGITQSPKYLFRKEGQNVTLSCEQNLNHDAMYWYRQDPGQGLRLIYYSQIVNDFQKGDIAEGYSVSREKKESFPLTVTSAQKNPTAFYLCASCDRPYQPQHFGDGTRLSIL.

The rearrangement joins TRBV18 to TRBJ2-7, with D hard to call. Germline V gene lookup returns CDR1 KGHSH and CDR2 LQKENI. Trimming removed 4 bases from V and 3 bases from J, with 7 bases in between. The length of the CDR3 is 12 residues. The DNA for the CDR3 is TGTGCCAGCTCACTACAAGACTACGAGCAGTACTTC. Translated, it gives CASSLQDYEQYF.

The rearrangement links TRBV25-1 to TRBJ1-2, with 8 bases that match TRBD1. Germline V gives CDR1 MGHDK, CDR2 SYGVNS. V was pared by 5 bases and J by 7 bases, with 12 bases of the junction left unmatched. This CDR3 contains 15 residues. The CDR3 nucleotides read TGTGCCAGCAGTCCGAGACAGGGGATGGGTGGTGGCTACACCTTC. Amino acid sequence: CASSPRQGMGGGYTF.

The chain couples TRBV5-1 to TRBJ1-3; TRBD1 is a possible D gene (5 bases). From germline, CDR1 is SGHRS and CDR2 YFSETQ. This CDR3 spans 16 amino acids. The V end lost 0 bases, the J end lost 4 bases, and 14 bases lay between the germline ends. The CDR3 spells CASSLGSGPVGNTIYF. The CDR3 DNA reads TGCGCCAGCAGCTTGGGCTCAGGGCCGGTAGGAAACACCATATATTTT.

V and J are TRBV6-1 and TRBJ1-5; D unclear. Germline loops: CDR1 MNHNS, CDR2 SASEGT. The germline V and J ends were trimmed by 1 base and 0 bases, with 19 bases remaining between them. The CDR3 is 19 residues long. The CDR3 loop is CASSEGVGQRTYSNQPQHF. Here the CDR3 DNA reads TGTGCCAGCAGTGAAGGTGTAGGGCAAAGGACTTATAGCAATCAGCCCCAGCATTTT.

The rearrangement links TRBV11-2 to TRBJ1-2; TRBD1 aligns across 7 bases. The CDR3 is 13 residues long. CDR1 is SGHAT, CDR2 FQNNGV, per germline. The trim removed 8 bases at V and 2 bases at J, leaving 5 bases unmatched. CDR3 DNA sequence: TGTGCCAGCGGGGAGACAGGGAACTATGGCTACACCTTC. The encoded protein is CASGETGNYGYTF.

The chain employs TRBV6-6 and TRBJ1-2; TRBD1 matches at 10 bases. In germline, CDR1 is MNHNY, CDR2 SVGAGI (reference sequence). The CDR3 totals 17 residues. The trim removed 5 bases at V and 4 bases at J, leaving 13 bases unmatched. CDR3 amino acids: CASSQTGGEGRFYGYTF. The CDR3 DNA follows: TGTGCCAGCAGTCAGACAGGGGGCGAGGGGCGGTTCTATGGCTACACCTTC.

CDR3 sequence reads: CASGFGPGGIGYTF. The CDR3 DNA reads TGTGCTAGTGGTTTTGGTCCAGGGGGGATTGGCTACACCTTC. The J gene is TRBJ1-2, the V gene TRBV12-5; 7 positions agree with TRBD1. CDR3 length: 14 residues. Germline V gene data show CDR1 as LGHNT and CDR2 as FRNRAP. The ends lost 3 bases at V and 7 bases at J; junction bases unmatched: 8.

This rearrangement joins TRBV13 to TRBJ1-1; possible D gene TRBD1, 5 bases. Germline CDR1 reads PRHDT; CDR2 reads FYEKMQ (reference sequence). The CDR3 contains 15 residues. V gave up 3 bases and J gave up 8 bases, with 19 bases separating them. The CDR3 here is CASSFRRQLQEEAFF. As DNA, the CDR3 is TGTGCCAGCAGCTTCCGAAGACAGCTTCAGGAAGAAGCTTTCTTT.

The chain recombines TRBV10-3 with TRBJ2-3, with 9 bases lining up with TRBD1. The trim removed 8 bases at V and 4 bases at J, leaving 7 bases unmatched. This CDR3 contains 14 residues. The germline V gene encodes CDR1 ENHRY and CDR2 SYGVKD. The CDR3 loop reads CAIRGDRAPDTQYF. CDR3 nucleotides: TGTGCCATCCGCGGGGACAGGGCCCCAGATACGCAGTATTTT.

The V and J genes are TRBV3-1 (or the pseudogene TRBV3-2) and TRBJ1-1; D unclear. From germline, CDR1 is LGHDT and CDR2 YNNKEL (reference sequence). V was cut by 1 base and J by 3 bases, with 3 bases left in between. CDR3 length equals 12 residues. This chain's CDR3 is CASSQADTEAFF. The CDR3 DNA reads TGTGCCAGCAGCCAAGCTGACACTGAAGCTTTCTTT.

CDR3 bases: TGTGCCAGCAGCCACCCTAGGCGGATAGACAATGAGCAGTTCTTC. As protein: CASSHPRRIDNEQFF. This rearrangement joins TRBV7-9 to TRBJ2-1, with D unresolved. With 5 bases removed from V and 5 bases from J, the gap between germline ends came to 16 bases. The CDR3 is 15 amino acids. Looked up from germline, CDR1 is SEHNR and CDR2 is FQNEAQ (reference sequence).

The V gene is TRBV30, the J gene TRBJ1-5; 9 positions agree with TRBD1. V trimming: 3 bases; J trimming: 5 bases; junction bases outside the gene matches: 8. From germline, CDR1 is GTSNPN and CDR2 SVGIG (reference sequence). The CDR3 sequence is 15 residues long. As DNA, the CDR3 is TGTGCCTGGAGGGGGACAGGGCCGAGGTATCAGCCCCAGCATTTT. Its translation: CAWRGTGPRYQPQHF.

J is TRBJ2-7 and V is TRBV29-1; 12 bases are shared with TRBD1. The V gene's germline CDR1 is SQVTM and CDR2 ANQGSEA. The junction had 10 bases not matched to a gene; V was cut back by 5 bases and J by 5 bases. This CDR3 contains 15 residues. The CDR3 DNA follows: TGCAGCGTTCGGGATACCGGGACAGGGGGCGACGAGCAGTACTTC. It codes for CSVRDTGTGGDEQYF.

The rearrangement joins TRBV6-5 to TRBJ1-3; no clear D gene. V dropped 2 bases and J dropped 0 bases, with 5 bases sitting between them. Per the germline V gene, CDR1 is MNHEY and CDR2 is SVGAGI. The CDR3 extends over 14 amino acids. The CDR3 bases are TGTGCCAGCAGTTACGACACCTCTGGAAACACCATATATTTT. It specifies CASSYDTSGNTIYF.

The V call is TRBV27, the J call TRBJ2-2, with D tentatively TRBD1 (5 bases). The germline CDR1 and CDR2 sequences are MNHEY and SMNVEV (reference sequence). Trimming removed 2 bases from V and 7 bases from J, with 11 bases in between. This CDR3 contains 14 residues. In DNA, the CDR3 is TGTGCCAGCAGTTTAAGGGGTCAGGGCGGGGAGCTGTTTTTT. Its protein product is CASSLRGQGGELFF.

CDR3 sequence: CASRMDRTVGNTIYF. The CDR3 bases are TGTGCCAGTAGGATGGACAGGACGGTTGGAAACACCATATATTTT. This chain uses TRBV19 with TRBJ1-3; 7 nucleotides match TRBD1. Losses at the gene ends were 6 bases for V and 3 bases for J; bases not matched to a gene: 8. Germline lookup yields CDR1 LNHDA and CDR2 SQIVND (reference sequence). The CDR3 runs 15 residues.

CDR3 sequence: CASSPDREQFF. Written as DNA, the CDR3 is TGTGCCAGCAGCCCGGACAGGGAGCAGTTCTTC. V and J are TRBV7-9 and TRBJ2-1, with TRBD1 matching over 7 bases. Trimming removed 5 bases from V and 10 bases from J; junction bases left unmatched: 2. Germline V gene lookup returns CDR1 SEHNR and CDR2 FQNEAQ (reference sequence). CDR3 length: 11 residues.

This clone appeared a few times. J is TRBJ1-2 and V is TRBV5-1; D perhaps matches TRBD1 (5 bases). There are 14 residues in the CDR3. V lost 4 bases and J 2 bases, leaving 12 bases between the germline ends. Germline V gene sequence: CDR1 SGHRS, CDR2 YFSETQ. The CDR3 sequence: CASSRPGENYGYTF. The CDR3 DNA reads as TGCGCCAGCAGCCGGCCGGGGGAAAACTATGGCTACACCTTC.

The CDR3 DNA reads as TGTGCCAGCAGCTTAGGAGGGGGGACAGAAGGGGAGGAGCAGTACTTC. Protein product: CASSLGGGTEGEEQYF. The genes are TRBV11-3 and TRBJ2-7, with D possibly TRBD1 on 7 matching bases. Germline V lookup: CDR1 SGHNT, CDR2 YENEEA. Trimming pared 1 base from V and 7 bases from J, leaving 20 bases between. This CDR3 is built from 16 residues.

The chain combines TRBV12-5 with TRBJ2-7; 8 bases match TRBD2. Trimming cost V 2 bases and J 3 bases; bases outside gene matches: 3. This CDR3 has 14 amino acids. The germline CDR1 and CDR2 sequences are LGHNT and FRNRAP. CDR3: CASGLSGGYYEQYF. In DNA, the CDR3 is TGTGCTAGTGGTTTGAGCGGGGGCTACTACGAGCAGTACTTC.

This chain uses TRBV11-2 with TRBJ1-4; 8 bases fit TRBD1. This CDR3 comprises 14 residues. Germline values: CDR1 SGHAT, CDR2 FQNNGV. V shed 7 bases, J shed 7 bases, and the junction held 8 bases outside the gene matches. CDR3: CASTNDRGSEKLFF. The CDR3 DNA is TGTGCCAGCACCAATGACAGGGGTAGTGAAAAACTGTTTTTT.

The sample holds one count of this clone. The chain has TRBV7-6 and TRBJ1-1; D is uncertain. The CDR3 extends over 11 amino acids. V lost 4 bases and J 3 bases, leaving 3 bases between the germline ends. From germline, CDR1 is SGHVS and CDR2 FNYEAQ. The chain's CDR3 is CASSWHTEAFF. CDR3 in DNA: TGTGCCAGCAGCTGGCACACTGAAGCTTTCTTT.

The rearrangement joins TRBV18 to TRBJ1-1; 9 nucleotides line up with TRBD1. V was pared by 4 bases and J by 4 bases, with 13 bases of the junction left unmatched. CDR1 is KGHSH, CDR2 LQKENI, per germline. CDR3 length: 17 amino acids. CDR3 DNA: TGTGCCAGCTCACACTCACACCCGGGACAGGGAGGCACTGAAGCTTTCTTT. Translation: CASSHSHPGQGGTEAFF.